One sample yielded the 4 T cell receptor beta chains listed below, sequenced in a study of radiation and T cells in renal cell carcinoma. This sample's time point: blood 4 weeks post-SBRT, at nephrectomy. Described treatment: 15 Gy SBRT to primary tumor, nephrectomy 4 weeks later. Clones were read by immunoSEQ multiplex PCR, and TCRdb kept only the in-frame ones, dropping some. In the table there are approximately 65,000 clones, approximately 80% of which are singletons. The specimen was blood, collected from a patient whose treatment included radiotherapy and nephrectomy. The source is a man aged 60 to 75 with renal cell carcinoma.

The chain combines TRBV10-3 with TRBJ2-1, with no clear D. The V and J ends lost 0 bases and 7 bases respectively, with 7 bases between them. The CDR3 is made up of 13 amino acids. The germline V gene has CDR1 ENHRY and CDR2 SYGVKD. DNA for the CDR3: TGTGCCATCAGTGAGTCGATACGGAATGAGCAGTTCTTC. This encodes CAISESIRNEQFF.

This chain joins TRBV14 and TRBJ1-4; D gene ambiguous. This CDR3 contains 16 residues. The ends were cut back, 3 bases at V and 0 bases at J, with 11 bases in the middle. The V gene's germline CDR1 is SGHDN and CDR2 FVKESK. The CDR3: CASSQAGRATNEKLFF. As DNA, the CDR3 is TGTGCCAGCAGCCAGGCCGGACGGGCAACTAATGAAAAACTGTTTTTT.

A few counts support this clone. CDR3 nucleotides: TGTGCCAGCAGTGAAGTTGAGACCCAGTACTTC. This gives the protein CASSEVETQYF. V is TRBV2 and J is TRBJ2-5; D gene unclear. The V end lost 1 base, the J end lost 5 bases, and 2 bases lay between the germline ends. CDR1 and CDR2 (germline): SNHLY, FYNNEI. This CDR3 has 11 amino acids.

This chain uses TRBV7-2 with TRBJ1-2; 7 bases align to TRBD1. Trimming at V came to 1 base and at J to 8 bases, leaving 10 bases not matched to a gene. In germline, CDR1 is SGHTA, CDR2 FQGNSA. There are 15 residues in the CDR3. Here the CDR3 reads CASSLGLGGAEGYTF. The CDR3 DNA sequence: TGTGCCAGCAGCTTAGGGTTAGGGGGCGCTGAGGGCTACACCTTC.